A selection of T cell receptor beta chains follows, all from one sample in a study of T cell changes during pregnancy in multiple sclerosis. Assay used: immunoSEQ multiplex PCR; TCRdb lists only in-frame clones, some missing. This sample carries approximately 43,000 clones, just under 95% of them seen once, and the ten largest clones take roughly 4.3%. The source was CD8+ T cells from peripheral blood mononuclear cells, collected after pregnancy. The source is a female donor with multiple sclerosis, enrolled in a pregnancy study. The CDR3 runs from the conserved cysteine through the conserved F or W. Clone size appears in some rows only: once, few, many, or a class for an expanded clone.

TRBJ2-1 | medium-sized | TRBV27 | CASSKLPWSYNEQFF
TRBJ2-7 | - | TRBV5-1 | CASSLEVPDRGIYEQYF
TRBJ2-1 | - | TRBV27 | CASSLGQGGNEQFF
TRBJ2-2 | - | TRBV6-5 | CASSYRTGWTGELFF
TRBJ1-1 | - | TRBV7-3 | CASSLYGGTEAFF
TRBJ2-7 | - | TRBV18 | CASSVLLQTYAYEQYF
TRBJ1-5 | - | TRBV4-1 | CASSQASGPNQPQHF
TRBJ2-7 | - | TRBV6-5 | CASSSETGGLEQYF
TRBJ1-1 | - | TRBV4-2 | CASSQSDGGALEAFF
TRBJ2-7 | - | TRBV29-1 | CSVRGLAGLSYEQYF
TRBJ1-2 | - | TRBV7-6 | CASSSDRGGDYGYTF
TRBJ1-1 | - | TRBV6-6 | CASSYDSSATEAFF
TRBJ2-3 | - | TRBV7-6 | CASSSQAGALIGTDTQYF
TRBJ2-7 | once | TRBV13 | CASREGTGGSYEQYF
TRBJ2-1 | - | TRBV15 | CATSSRGILSDEQFF
TRBJ2-1 | once | TRBV23-1 | CASSLAPGQAVNEQFF
TRBJ1-1 | - | TRBV2 | CARQGGGTEAFF
TRBJ1-1 | - | TRBV4-3 | CASSQEAVIALNTEAFF
TRBJ2-7 | once | TRBV28 | CASSPTTSGRAWAADEQYF
TRBJ1-4 | - | TRBV10-3 | CAISESTGIAPANNEKLFF
TRBJ2-5 | - | TRBV5-4 | CASSVTSGETQYF
TRBJ1-1 | - | TRBV5-1 | CASSPTGTNTEAFF
TRBJ2-7 | once | TRBV2 | CASRIAVTNYEQYF
TRBJ2-7 | few | TRBV4-1 | CASSQVEGASYEQYF
TRBJ1-1 | - | TRBV4-1 | CASSQDGQGSTEAFF
TRBJ2-1 | - | TRBV6-6 | CASSSEERGEQFF
TRBJ2-2 | - | TRBV6-1 | CASSRAGEGTGELFF
TRBJ1-1 | - | TRBV13 | CASRYRGNTEAFF
TRBJ2-1 | - | TRBV9 | CASSHFQGLADDNEQFF
TRBJ2-7 | - | TRBV9 | CASSPSGSDEQYF
TRBJ2-1 | - | TRBV27 | CASSFGGSDNEQFF
TRBJ2-7 | - | TRBV27 | CASSAGTETYEQYF
TRBJ2-7 | - | TRBV10-1 | CASTNTSLAGASYEQYF
TRBJ2-2 | - | TRBV4-1 | CASSQDHGQGASGELFF
TRBJ1-4 | once | TRBV7-9 | CASSPRTGPSTNEKLFF
TRBJ2-1 | - | TRBV7-9 | CASSPRDRGLMEQFF
TRBJ2-1 | - | TRBV7-2 | CASSSRLGPRNEQFF
TRBJ2-2 | - | TRBV29-1 | CTVAGGALNTGELFF
TRBJ1-1 | - | TRBV6-5 | CASSHSGSTEAFF
TRBJ2-7 | - | TRBV19 | CASKSDSPYEQYF
TRBJ2-1 | - | TRBV9 | CASSVTGDEQFF
TRBJ2-1 | - | TRBV29-1 | CSPPWGSGRELGNEQFF
TRBJ2-1 | - | TRBV7-9 | CASSRLAGAYNEQFF
TRBJ2-4 | once | TRBV27 | CASSPGTVFGKNIQYF
TRBJ2-6 | - | TRBV7-9 | CASSPPLEAGANVLTF
TRBJ1-5 | - | TRBV30 | CAWSIQSNQPQHF
TRBJ2-7 | - | TRBV29-1 | CSVGGGILYEQYF
TRBJ2-7 | - | TRBV27 | CASSYAGTSGRVYEQYF
TRBJ2-1 | - | TRBV5-1 | CASSLNQVGREANNEQFF
TRBJ2-7 | - | TRBV29-1 | CSVDLQGPSYEQYF
TRBJ1-1 | - | TRBV19 | CASSIHLNTEAFF